Listed here are 20 T cell receptor beta chains from one sample, sequenced in a study of identifying expanded T cells in peripheral blood (dated by TCRdb to the late 2010s). To prepare the library, the immunoSEQ multiplex PCR assay was applied. Here the immuneACCESS table is served through TCRdb, limited to in-frame sequences with V and J called. Missing clones are a known gap in these copies; in checked studies unresolved V genes cover under half, and the rest lacks a known reason. The sample records 75,000 to 95,000 clones, 70% to 90% of which are singletons. Roughly 7% of the sample is in the top ten clones. What was sequenced was blood. The source is a person aged 18 to 75 in good health.

The chain joins TRBV19 to TRBJ2-7; maybe TRBD2 (5 bases). CDR1 LNHDA and CDR2 SQIVND come from the germline V gene (reference sequence). The germline V and J ends were trimmed by 5 bases and 3 bases, with 14 bases remaining between them. This CDR3 contains 14 residues. The CDR3 DNA reads as TGTGCCAGTAGTCGCGGGCAGGCGCTCTACGAGCAGTACTTC. Translating gives CASSRGQALYEQYF.

The chain has TRBV19 and TRBJ1-1; no clear D gene. CDR3 length equals 13 residues. The germline gives CDR1 LNHDA, CDR2 SQIVND (reference sequence). With 3 bases removed from V and 3 bases from J, the gap between germline ends came to 8 bases. CDR3 bases: TGTGCCAGTAGTATGGTCTGGGACACTGAAGCTTTCTTT. Protein sequence: CASSMVWDTEAFF.

The chain uses TRBV6-5 and TRBJ2-3; 9 bases match TRBD2. V was pared by 2 bases and J by 4 bases, with 4 bases of the junction left unmatched. Per the germline V gene, CDR1 is MNHEY and CDR2 is SVGAGI. The CDR3 loop spans 15 amino acids. This CDR3 reads CASSYARGGPDTQYF. The CDR3 region has the DNA TGTGCCAGCAGTTACGCGCGGGGGGGCCCAGATACGCAGTATTTT.

This clone is classed as large. The chain carries TRBV29-1 and TRBJ1-2; no clear D gene. Germline CDR1 SQVTM, CDR2 ANQGSEA. This CDR3 is 15 amino acids long. V was pared by 0 bases and J by 3 bases, with 14 bases between. The CDR3 region is CSVEDWYGGHYGYTF. In DNA form, the CDR3 reads TGCAGCGTTGAAGATTGGTATGGAGGGCACTATGGCTACACCTTC.

The V gene is TRBV7-9, the J gene TRBJ2-1; TRBD2 aligns across 7 bases. The CDR3 has 14 residues. V trimming: 5 bases; J trimming: 8 bases; junction bases outside the gene matches: 9. Germline assignment: CDR1 SEHNR and CDR2 FQNEAQ (reference sequence). Here the CDR3 DNA reads TGTGCCAGCAGCCTCTTGCGGGAGTACCATGAGCAGTTCTTC. This encodes CASSLLREYHEQFF.

This sequence joins TRBV6-6 and TRBJ2-7; TRBD2 might be the D (6 bases). Germline assignment: CDR1 MNHNY and CDR2 SVGAGI (reference sequence). The CDR3 runs to 14 residues. V lost 6 bases to trimming and J lost 2 bases, with 14 bases between them. CDR3 in DNA: TGTGCCAGCAGCCTAGGGGACTCTACCTACGAGCAGTACTTC. Translated, it gives CASSLGDSTYEQYF.

The chain has TRBV25-1 and TRBJ2-2; no clear D. The germline gives CDR1 MGHDK, CDR2 SYGVNS. The CDR3 consists of 16 residues. Trimming removed 1 base from V and 0 bases from J, with 9 bases in between. In DNA form, the CDR3 reads TGTGCCAGCAGTGAATCGGGCAGGTCGAACACCGGGGAGCTGTTTTTT. It codes for CASSESGRSNTGELFF. The full variable domain, with the rest looked up from reference TRBV25-1 and TRBJ2-2, is EADIYQTPRYLVIGTGKKITLECSQTMGHDKMYWYQQDPGMELHLIHYSYGVNSTEKGDLSSESTVSRIRTEHFPLTLESARPSHTSQYLCASSESGRSNTGELFFGEGSRLTVL.

CDR3 loop: CASSRTGGTRQPQHF. CDR3 DNA: TGTGCCAGTAGCCGGACAGGGGGGACCCGTCAGCCCCAGCATTTT. The chain links TRBV19 to TRBJ1-5, with TRBD1 matching over 10 bases. The CDR3 totals 15 residues. In germline, CDR1 is LNHDA, CDR2 SQIVND (reference sequence). The J segment lost 6 bases and the V segment lost 6 bases, leaving 8 bases of the junction unmatched.

The chain links TRBV9 to TRBJ2-2; 12 bases line up with TRBD2. The germline V gene encodes CDR1 SGDLS and CDR2 YYNGEE. Trimming removed 6 bases from V and 1 base from J; junction bases left unmatched: 4. This CDR3 is 16 amino acids long. The CDR3 is CASTSGGAQNTGELFF. The CDR3 DNA follows: TGTGCCAGCACTAGCGGGGGGGCCCAGAACACCGGGGAGCTGTTTTTT.

The chain links TRBV7-9 to TRBJ2-5; D unclear. Germline V gene lookup returns CDR1 SEHNR and CDR2 FQNEAQ (reference sequence). V gave up 3 bases and J gave up 0 bases, with 11 bases separating them. CDR3 length: 15 amino acids. The CDR3 bases are TGTGCCAGCAGCTTCACGGGCCCGTACCAAGAGACCCAGTACTTC. This codes for CASSFTGPYQETQYF.

The chain recombines TRBV18 with TRBJ2-7, with a possible D match to TRBD1 (6 bases). The CDR3 extends over 15 amino acids. The V end was cut by 4 bases, the J end by 2 bases, with 15 bases between. Looked up from germline, CDR1 is KGHSH and CDR2 is LQKENI. CDR3 coding DNA: TGTGCCAGCTCACTAAAGACCCCAGGGGCCTACGAGCAGTACTTC. Encoded protein: CASSLKTPGAYEQYF. Based on the CDR3 plus reference TRBV18 and TRBJ2-7, the full variable domain is NAGVMQNPRHLVRRRGQEARLRCSPMKGHSHVYWYRQLPEEGLKFMVYLQKENIIDESGMPKERFSAEFPKEGPSILRIQQVVRGDSAAYFCASSLKTPGAYEQYFGPGTRLTVT.

The chain links TRBV14 to TRBJ2-7; 9 positions match TRBD1. The germline gives CDR1 SGHDN, CDR2 FVKESK. J was trimmed by 2 bases and V by 6 bases; bases with no gene match: 8. The CDR3 has 15 residues. CDR3 nucleotides: TGTGCCAGCAGTTTACACCGGGACAGGGCCTACGAGCAGTACTTC. Translating gives CASSLHRDRAYEQYF.

The V call is TRBV4-2, the J call TRBJ2-7; D remains ambiguous. Germline V gene data show CDR1 as LGHNA and CDR2 as YNFKEQ. The CDR3 has 14 residues. Trimming removed 1 base at V and 1 base at J, with 8 bases between. The CDR3 loop reads CASSQADISYEQYF. CDR3 sequence (DNA): TGTGCCAGCAGCCAAGCCGACATATCCTACGAGCAGTACTTC.

This chain joins TRBV6-1 and TRBJ1-4; D uncertain. Trimming cost V 6 bases and J 4 bases, with 12 bases left between them. CDR1 MNHNS and CDR2 SASEGT come from the germline V gene. This CDR3 spans 14 amino acids. For the CDR3, the DNA is TGTGCCAGCAGCCTACCTGGGGTTAATGAAAAACTGTTTTTT. Encoded protein: CASSLPGVNEKLFF.

This rearrangement joins TRBV5-4 to TRBJ1-4; D remains ambiguous. This CDR3 is 12 amino acids long. The germline V gene encodes CDR1 SGHNT and CDR2 YYREEE (reference sequence). Trimming removed 0 bases at V and 3 bases at J, with 0 bases between. CDR3 nucleotides: TGTGCCAGCAGCTTGGCTAATGAAAAACTGTTTTTT. Translated: CASSLANEKLFF.

The chain is built from TRBV5-4 and TRBJ1-1, with a weak D call TRBD1 (5 bases). V lost 0 bases and J lost 4, with 10 bases in between. The CDR3 is 14 amino acids. The germline CDR1 and CDR2 sequences are SGHNT and YYREEE (reference sequence). The CDR3 sequence: CASSLVAGPTEAFF. The CDR3 DNA follows: TGTGCCAGCAGCTTGGTTGCAGGGCCCACTGAAGCTTTCTTT.

The rearrangement uses TRBV19 and TRBJ1-5, with D tentatively TRBD1 (5 bases). Trimming stripped 6 bases from V and 1 base from J, with 31 bases between. The CDR3 runs 21 residues. From germline, CDR1 is LNHDA and CDR2 SQIVND (reference sequence). CDR3 region: CASRTVVWGFPSRGSNQPQHF. The CDR3 region has the DNA TGTGCCAGTAGGACCGTTGTGTGGGGGTTCCCCTCCCGTGGGAGCAATCAGCCCCAGCATTTT. The full variable domain, in which reference TRBV19 and TRBJ1-5 provide the parts outside the CDR3, is DGGITQSPKYLFRKEGQNVTLSCEQNLNHDAMYWYRQDPGQGLRLIYYSQIVNDFQKGDIAEGYSVSREKKESFPLTVTSAQKNPTAFYLCASRTVVWGFPSRGSNQPQHFGDGTRLSIL.

The V gene is TRBV14, the J gene TRBJ1-3, with 8 positions matching TRBD1. The CDR3 contains 15 residues. In germline, CDR1 is SGHDN, CDR2 FVKESK. Trimming at V came to 4 bases and at J to 2 bases, leaving 4 bases not matched to a gene. The DNA for the CDR3 is TGTGCCAGCAGCCGGACAGGGAAGACTGGAAACACCATATATTTT. Translated, it gives CASSRTGKTGNTIYF. The full variable domain, with the rest looked up from reference TRBV14 and TRBJ1-3, is EAGVTQFPSHSVIEKGQTVTLRCDPISGHDNLYWYRRVMGKEIKFLLHFVKESKQDESGMPNNRFLAERTGGTYSTLKVQPAELEDSGVYFCASSRTGKTGNTIYFGEGSWLTVV.

The chain combines TRBV5-4 with TRBJ2-3; 10 nucleotides match TRBD2. This CDR3 spans 17 amino acids. Trimming at V came to 0 bases and at J to 5 bases, leaving 9 bases not matched to a gene. Germline V CDR1 and CDR2: SGHNT, YYREEE (reference sequence). The CDR3 sequence: CASSLDLASGREDTQYF. CDR3 in DNA: TGTGCCAGCAGCTTGGATCTCGCTAGCGGGAGAGAAGATACGCAGTATTTT. The complete variable domain, with remaining parts taken from reference TRBV5-4 and TRBJ2-3, reads ETGVTQSPTHLIKTRGQQVTLRCSSQSGHNTVSWYQQALGQGPQFIFQYYREEENGRGNFPPRFSGLQFPNYSSELNVNALELDDSALYLCASSLDLASGREDTQYFGPGTRLTVL.

The chain recombines TRBV7-9 with TRBJ2-1, with 9 bases identical to TRBD2. Germline CDR1 is SEHNR and CDR2 is FQNEAQ (reference sequence). The CDR3 has 15 residues. The trim removed 4 bases at V and 6 bases at J, leaving 7 bases unmatched. The CDR3 sequence is CASSSRTSDPNEQFF. The CDR3, as DNA: TGTGCCAGCAGCTCCCGGACTAGCGATCCCAATGAGCAGTTCTTC.